A single sample is the source of the 14 T cell receptor beta chains below, sequenced in a study of blood T cell repertoires in COVID-19 (dated by TCRdb to 2020 to 2022). Receptor amplification or capture employed the immunoSEQ multiplex PCR assay. As stored in TCRdb, this immuneACCESS dataset retains in-frame rearrangements with V and J assigned. A fraction of the clones does not appear; measured against another copy, unresolved V genes explain less than half of the discrepancy, and the remainder lacks a known reason. The sample includes about 120,000 clones, with around nine tenths observed a single time. Clones ranked in the top ten supply 3.5% to 5.5% of the sample. The sample taken for sequencing was peripheral blood. These receptors all come from a man aged 35 to 55 with acute or convalescent COVID-19.

The CDR3 here is CASSSGQGRNTIYF. CDR3 DNA sequence: TGCGCCAGCAGCTCGGGACAGGGTCGAAACACCATATATTTT. V is TRBV5-1 and J is TRBJ1-3; 9 bases are a match to TRBD1. The junction had 3 bases not matched to a gene; V was cut back by 3 bases and J by 5 bases. CDR1 and CDR2 from the germline V gene are SGHRS and YFSETQ. This CDR3 is built from 14 residues. The full variable domain, rest sourced from reference TRBV5-1 and TRBJ1-3, is KAGVTQTPRYLIKTRGQQVTLSCSPISGHRSVSWYQQTPGQGLQFLFEYFSETQRNKGNFPGRFSGRQFSNSRSEMNVSTLELGDSALYLCASSSGQGRNTIYFGEGSWLTVV.

The CDR3 is CASSPPGGAETQYF. CDR3 sequence (DNA): TGTGCCAGCAGCCCCCCCGGGGGAGCGGAGACCCAGTACTTC. The chain joins TRBV7-2 to TRBJ2-5, with D possibly being TRBD2 (6 bases). Germline V gene data show CDR1 as SGHTA and CDR2 as FQGNSA. V was trimmed by 5 bases and J by 5 bases, leaving 15 bases between them. CDR3 length: 14 residues.

The V and J genes are TRBV11-2 and TRBJ2-7; D ambiguous. The CDR3 loop spans 15 amino acids. Germline V gene sequence: CDR1 SGHAT, CDR2 FQNNGV. The ends were cut back, 5 bases at V and 1 base at J, with 15 bases in the middle. The DNA of the CDR3 is TGTGCCAGCAGCCCGTACTTTGGTATTTCCTACGAGCAGTACTTC. As protein: CASSPYFGISYEQYF.

The chain recombines TRBV29-1 with TRBJ1-1, with 12 bases that match TRBD1. The CDR3 extends over 20 amino acids. CDR1 SQVTM and CDR2 ANQGSEA come from the germline V gene. V gave up 6 bases and J gave up 4 bases; unmatched junction bases: 24. The CDR3 bases are TGCAGCGTCGTTCGTCCCACTTACCGGGACAGGGGGCGGTTCGGCACTGAAGCTTTCTTT. Its protein is CSVVRPTYRDRGRFGTEAFF.

This chain joins TRBV3-1 (or the pseudogene TRBV3-2) and TRBJ1-5; 7 nucleotides align to TRBD1. This CDR3 contains 16 residues. V was clipped by 3 bases and J by 2 bases; unmatched bases: 7. CDR1 is LGHDT, CDR2 YNNKEL, per germline (reference sequence). CDR3 in DNA: TGTGCCAGCAGCCACCGACAGGGAGATGGCAATCAGCCCCAGCATTTT. Protein product: CASSHRQGDGNQPQHF.

The chain joins TRBV7-8 to TRBJ2-7; 10 bases line up with TRBD2. The CDR3 is made up of 14 amino acids. Germline V gene data show CDR1 as SGHVS and CDR2 as FQNEAQ. Trimming at V came to 5 bases and at J to 2 bases, leaving 3 bases not matched to a gene. CDR3 nucleotide sequence: TGTGCCAGCAGCCTAGGACTAGCGGCCTACGAGCAGTACTTC. This encodes CASSLGLAAYEQYF.

V gene TRBV27 combines with J gene TRBJ1-1; no clear D. Trimming removed 6 bases at V and 0 bases at J, with 11 bases between. The CDR3 is 14 residues long. The germline V gene has CDR1 MNHEY and CDR2 SMNVEV (reference sequence). CDR3 nucleotides: TGTGCCAGCAGCGAAACACAGTTGAACACTGAAGCTTTCTTT. Its translation is CASSETQLNTEAFF.

The genes are TRBV20-1 and TRBJ2-5; D possibly corresponds to TRBD2 (7 bases). Germline CDR1 is DFQATT and CDR2 is SNEGSKA (reference sequence). This CDR3 is built from 15 residues. With 3 bases removed from V and 4 bases from J, the gap between germline ends came to 18 bases. This CDR3 reads CSASVGGQAGETQYF. CDR3 DNA: TGCAGTGCTAGTGTCGGGGGGCAGGCGGGAGAGACCCAGTACTTC.

The chain carries TRBV4-3 and TRBJ2-3; no clear D. V was trimmed by 1 base and J by 5 bases, leaving 7 bases between them. The CDR3 runs to 13 residues. Looked up from germline, CDR1 is LGHNA and CDR2 is YSLEER. CDR3 residues: CASSQVSGDTQYF. Written as DNA, the CDR3 is TGCGCCAGCAGCCAAGTTTCAGGAGATACGCAGTATTTT.

The chain carries TRBV30 and TRBJ1-2; no clear D gene. The CDR3 has 11 residues. Germline-derived CDR1 and CDR2 are GTSNPN and SVGIG (reference sequence). V was shortened by 0 bases and J by 6 bases, with 5 bases between the two germline ends. CDR3 sequence reads: CAWSVVDGYTF. Written as DNA, the CDR3 is TGTGCCTGGAGTGTCGTCGATGGCTACACCTTC.

The rearrangement links TRBV5-1 to TRBJ2-7, with 7 nucleotides matching TRBD2. Germline V CDR1 and CDR2: SGHRS, YFSETQ. The CDR3 has 15 residues. V shed 4 bases, J shed 3 bases, and the junction held 10 bases outside the gene matches. CDR3 loop: CASSTTGGLNYEQYF. The CDR3 bases are TGCGCCAGCAGCACTACCGGGGGACTAAACTACGAGCAGTACTTC. Variable domain in full (rest from reference TRBV5-1 and TRBJ2-7): KAGVTQTPRYLIKTRGQQVTLSCSPISGHRSVSWYQQTPGQGLQFLFEYFSETQRNKGNFPGRFSGRQFSNSRSEMNVSTLELGDSALYLCASSTTGGLNYEQYFGPGTRLTVT.

V gene TRBV4-3 combines with J gene TRBJ1-4; a possible D gene is TRBD1 (5 bases). Trimming pared 1 base from V and 2 bases from J, leaving 14 bases between. The germline CDR1 and CDR2 sequences are LGHNA and YSLEER. This CDR3 comprises 17 residues. The CDR3 protein is CASSQGGLLGTNEKLFF. The CDR3 bases are TGCGCCAGCAGCCAAGGGGGACTTCTCGGGACTAATGAAAAACTGTTTTTT.

The rearrangement links TRBV5-8 to TRBJ2-2; no reliable D call. The ends were cut back, 4 bases at V and 3 bases at J, with 19 bases in the middle. Germline V gives CDR1 SGHTS, CDR2 YDEGEE. The length of the CDR3 is 17 residues. CDR3 in DNA: TGTGCCAGCAGCGCTTCTCCGGGTCCCGTTTACACCGGGGAGCTGTTTTTT. Residues: CASSASPGPVYTGELFF.

V is TRBV7-9 and J is TRBJ2-5; 7 nucleotides align to TRBD1. CDR1 and CDR2 (germline): SEHNR, FQNEAQ (reference sequence). V lost 3 bases and J lost 5; bases outside the gene matches: 12. This CDR3 has 16 residues. The CDR3 sequence: CASSFDGRGSLETQYF. Here the CDR3 DNA reads TGTGCCAGCAGCTTCGACGGCAGGGGGAGTTTGGAGACCCAGTACTTC.